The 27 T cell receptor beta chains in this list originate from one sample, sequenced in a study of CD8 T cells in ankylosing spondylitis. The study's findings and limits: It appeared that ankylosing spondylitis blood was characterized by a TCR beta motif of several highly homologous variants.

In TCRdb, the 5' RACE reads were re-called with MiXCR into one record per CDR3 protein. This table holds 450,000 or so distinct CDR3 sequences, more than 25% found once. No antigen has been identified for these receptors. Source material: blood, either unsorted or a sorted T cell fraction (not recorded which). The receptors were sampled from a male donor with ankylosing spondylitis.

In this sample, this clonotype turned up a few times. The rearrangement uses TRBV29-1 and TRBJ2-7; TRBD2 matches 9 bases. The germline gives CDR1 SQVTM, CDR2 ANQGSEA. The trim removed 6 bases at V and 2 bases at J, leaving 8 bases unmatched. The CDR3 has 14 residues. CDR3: CSVSSGISPYEQYF. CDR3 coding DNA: TGCAGCGTCTCTAGCGGGATCTCCCCCTACGAGCAGTACTTC.

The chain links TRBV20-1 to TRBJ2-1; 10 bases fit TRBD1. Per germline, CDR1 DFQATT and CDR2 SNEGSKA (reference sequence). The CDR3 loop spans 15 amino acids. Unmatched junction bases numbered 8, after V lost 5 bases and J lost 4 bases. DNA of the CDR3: TGCAGTGCTGACCCGGGACAGGGGTCTTACAATGAGCAGTTCTTC. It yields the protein CSADPGQGSYNEQFF.

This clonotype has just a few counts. CDR3 sequence: CASSFWGTSTDTQYF. The CDR3 DNA follows: TGTGCCAGCAGCTTTTGGGGGACTAGCACAGATACGCAGTATTTT. The chain employs TRBV7-2 and TRBJ2-3; TRBD2 might be the D (6 bases). CDR1 and CDR2 (germline): SGHTA, FQGNSA. V lost 3 bases and J 0 bases, leaving 10 bases between the germline ends. CDR3 size: 15 residues.

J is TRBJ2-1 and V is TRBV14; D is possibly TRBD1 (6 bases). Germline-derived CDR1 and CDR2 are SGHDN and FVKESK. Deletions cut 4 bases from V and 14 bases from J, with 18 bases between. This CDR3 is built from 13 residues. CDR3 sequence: CASSLTGHLRKFF. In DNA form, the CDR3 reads TGTGCCAGCAGCCTTACGGGACACCTTCGGAAGTTCTTC. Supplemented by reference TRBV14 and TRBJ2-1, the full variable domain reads EAGVTQFPSHSVIEKGQTVTLRCDPISGHDNLYWYRRVMGKEIKFLLHFVKESKQDESGMPNNRFLAERTGGTYSTLKVQPAELEDSGVYFCASSLTGHLRKFFGPGTRLTVL.

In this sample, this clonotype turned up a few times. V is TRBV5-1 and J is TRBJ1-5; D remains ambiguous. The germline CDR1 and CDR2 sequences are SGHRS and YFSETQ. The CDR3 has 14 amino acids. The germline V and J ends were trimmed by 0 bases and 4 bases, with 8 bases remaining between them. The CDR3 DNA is TGCGCCAGCAGCTTGGGTCAGGCGAATCAGCCCCAGCATTTT. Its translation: CASSLGQANQPQHF.

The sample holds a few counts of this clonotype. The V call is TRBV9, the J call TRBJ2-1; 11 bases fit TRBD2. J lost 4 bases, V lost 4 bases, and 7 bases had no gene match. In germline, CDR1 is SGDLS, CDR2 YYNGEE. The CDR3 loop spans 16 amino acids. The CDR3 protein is CASSYPRTSGYNEQFF. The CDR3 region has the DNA TGTGCCAGCAGCTACCCCCGGACTAGCGGGTACAATGAGCAGTTCTTC.

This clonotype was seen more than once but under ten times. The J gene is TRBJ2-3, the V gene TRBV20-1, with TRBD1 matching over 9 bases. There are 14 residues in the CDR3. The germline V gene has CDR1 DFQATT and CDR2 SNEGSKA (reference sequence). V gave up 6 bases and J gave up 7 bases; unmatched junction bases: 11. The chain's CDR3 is CSAEPGQGTNTQYF. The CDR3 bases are TGCAGTGCGGAACCGGGACAGGGTACGAATACGCAGTATTTT.

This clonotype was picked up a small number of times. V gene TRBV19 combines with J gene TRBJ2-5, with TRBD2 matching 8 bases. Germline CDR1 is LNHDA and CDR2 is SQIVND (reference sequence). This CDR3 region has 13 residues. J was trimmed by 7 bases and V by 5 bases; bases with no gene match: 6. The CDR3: CASSVDSGGTQYF. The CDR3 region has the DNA TGTGCCAGTAGTGTGGACAGCGGGGGGACCCAGTACTTC.

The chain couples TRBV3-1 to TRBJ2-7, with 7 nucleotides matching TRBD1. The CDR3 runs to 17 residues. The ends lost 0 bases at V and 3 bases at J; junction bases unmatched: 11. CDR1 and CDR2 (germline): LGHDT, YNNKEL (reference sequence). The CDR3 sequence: CASSQDLRDRLNYEQYV. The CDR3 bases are TGTGCCAGCAGCCAAGATCTCCGGGACAGATTGAACTACGAGCAGTACGTC.

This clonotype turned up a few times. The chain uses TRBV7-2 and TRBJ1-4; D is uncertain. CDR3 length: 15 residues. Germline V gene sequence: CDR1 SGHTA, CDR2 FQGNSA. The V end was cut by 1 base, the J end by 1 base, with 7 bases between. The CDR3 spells CASSLVGGTNEKLFF. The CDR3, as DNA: TGTGCCAGCAGCTTAGTGGGAGGAACTAATGAAAAACTGTTTTTT.

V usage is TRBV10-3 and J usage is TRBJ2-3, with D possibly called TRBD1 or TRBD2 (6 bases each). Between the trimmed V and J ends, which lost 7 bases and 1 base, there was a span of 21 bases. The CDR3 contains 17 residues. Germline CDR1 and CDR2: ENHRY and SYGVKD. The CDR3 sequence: CAIMAGVTGAGTDTQYF. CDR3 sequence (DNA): TGTGCCATCATGGCAGGGGTAACGGGAGCGGGCACAGATACGCAGTATTTT.

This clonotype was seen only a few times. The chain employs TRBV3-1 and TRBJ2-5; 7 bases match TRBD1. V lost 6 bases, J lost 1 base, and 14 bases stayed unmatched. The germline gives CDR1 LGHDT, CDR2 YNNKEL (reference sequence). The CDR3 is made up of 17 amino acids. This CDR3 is CASSPNRQGSRQETQYF. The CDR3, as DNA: TGTGCCAGCAGTCCGAACCGACAGGGTTCGCGCCAAGAGACCCAGTACTTC.

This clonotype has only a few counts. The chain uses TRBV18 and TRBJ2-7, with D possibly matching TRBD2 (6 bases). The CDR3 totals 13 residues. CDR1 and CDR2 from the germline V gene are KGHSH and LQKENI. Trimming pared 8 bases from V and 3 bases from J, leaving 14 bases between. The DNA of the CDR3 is TGTGCCAGCAAACTAGCAGACCACTACGAGCAGTACGTC. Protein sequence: CASKLADHYEQYV.

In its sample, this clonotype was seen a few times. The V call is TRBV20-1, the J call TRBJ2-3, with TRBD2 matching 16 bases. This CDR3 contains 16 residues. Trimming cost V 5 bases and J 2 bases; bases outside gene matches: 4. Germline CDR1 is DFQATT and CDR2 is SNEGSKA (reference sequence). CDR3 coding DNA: TGCAGTGCTCCGGGACTAGCGGGAGGGGTCACAGATACGCAGTATTTT. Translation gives CSAPGLAGGVTDTQYF.

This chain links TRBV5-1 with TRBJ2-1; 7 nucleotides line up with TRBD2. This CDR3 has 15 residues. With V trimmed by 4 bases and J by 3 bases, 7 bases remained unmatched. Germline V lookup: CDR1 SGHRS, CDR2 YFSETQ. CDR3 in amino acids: CASSQVGGSYNEQFF. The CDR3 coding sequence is TGCGCCAGCAGCCAAGTGGGCGGGAGCTACAATGAGCAGTTCTTC.

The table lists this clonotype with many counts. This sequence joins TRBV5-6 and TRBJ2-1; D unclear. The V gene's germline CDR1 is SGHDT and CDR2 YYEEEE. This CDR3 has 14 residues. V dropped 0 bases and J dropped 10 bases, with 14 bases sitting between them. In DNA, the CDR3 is TGTGCCAGCAGCTTGGTTGGTAGCCCAAAGGAGCAGTTCTTC. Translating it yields CASSLVGSPKEQFF.

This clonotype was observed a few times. The CDR3, as DNA: TGCAGTGTTTGGTGGTATAATGAAAAACTGTTTTTT. Translation: CSVWWYNEKLFF. The gene calls are TRBV20-1 and TRBJ1-4, with D unclear. Trimming stripped 7 bases from V and 4 bases from J, with 10 bases between. Germline V gives CDR1 DFQATT, CDR2 SNEGSKA (reference sequence). CDR3 length equals 12 residues.

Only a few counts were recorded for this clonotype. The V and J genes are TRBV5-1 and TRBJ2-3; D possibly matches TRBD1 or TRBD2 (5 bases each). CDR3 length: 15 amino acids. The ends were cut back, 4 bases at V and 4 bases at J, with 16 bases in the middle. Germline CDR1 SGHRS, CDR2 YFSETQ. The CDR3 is CASSPGPTLADTQYF. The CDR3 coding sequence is TGCGCCAGCAGCCCGGGGCCGACGCTGGCAGATACGCAGTATTTT.

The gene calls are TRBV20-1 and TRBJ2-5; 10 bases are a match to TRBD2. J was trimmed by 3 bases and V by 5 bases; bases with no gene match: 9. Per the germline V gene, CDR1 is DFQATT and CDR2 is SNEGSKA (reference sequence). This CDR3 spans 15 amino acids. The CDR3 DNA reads TGCAGTGCTGGAAAGCTAGCGGGAGTGGAAGAGACCCAGTACTTC. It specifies CSAGKLAGVEETQYF.

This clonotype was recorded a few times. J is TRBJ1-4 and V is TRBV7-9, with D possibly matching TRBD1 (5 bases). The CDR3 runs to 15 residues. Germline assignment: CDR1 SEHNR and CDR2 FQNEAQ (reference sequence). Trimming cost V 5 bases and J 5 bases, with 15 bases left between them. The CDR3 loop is CASSTRGRGNEKLFF. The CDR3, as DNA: TGTGCCAGCAGCACCCGGGGAAGGGGAAATGAAAAACTGTTTTTT. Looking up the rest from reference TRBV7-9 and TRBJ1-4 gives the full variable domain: DTGVSQNPRHKITKRGQNVTFRCDPISEHNRLYWYRQTLGQGPEFLTYFQNEAQLEKSRLLSDRFSAERPKGSFSTLEIQRTEQGDSAMYLCASSTRGRGNEKLFFGSGTQLSVL.

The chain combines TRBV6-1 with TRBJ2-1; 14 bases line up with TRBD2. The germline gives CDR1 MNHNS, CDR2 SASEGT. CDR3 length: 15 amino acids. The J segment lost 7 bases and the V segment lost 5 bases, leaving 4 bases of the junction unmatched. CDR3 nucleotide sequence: TGTGCCAGCAGTAAGGGACTAGCGGGAGTTAATGAGCAGTTCTTC. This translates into CASSKGLAGVNEQFF.

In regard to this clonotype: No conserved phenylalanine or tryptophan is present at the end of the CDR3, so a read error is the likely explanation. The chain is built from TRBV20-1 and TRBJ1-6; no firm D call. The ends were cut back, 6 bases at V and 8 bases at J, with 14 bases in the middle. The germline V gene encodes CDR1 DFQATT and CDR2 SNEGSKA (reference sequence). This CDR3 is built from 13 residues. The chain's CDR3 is CSAILSDYSPLHS. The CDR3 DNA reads TGCAGTGCGATCCTGTCAGACTATTCACCCCTCCACTCT.

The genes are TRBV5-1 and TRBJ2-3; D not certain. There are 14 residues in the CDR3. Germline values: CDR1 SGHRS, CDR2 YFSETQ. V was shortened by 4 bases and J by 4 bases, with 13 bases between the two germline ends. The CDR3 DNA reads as TGCGCCAGCAGCCCCGAAACGTCCGCAGATACGCAGTATTTT. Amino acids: CASSPETSADTQYF.

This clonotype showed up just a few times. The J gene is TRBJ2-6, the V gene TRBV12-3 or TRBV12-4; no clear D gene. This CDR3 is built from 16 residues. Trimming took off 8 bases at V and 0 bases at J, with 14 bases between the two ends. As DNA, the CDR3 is TGTGCCAGCTCACAGCTCCCGGGCTCTGGGGCCAACGTCCTGACTTTC. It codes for CASSQLPGSGANVLTF.

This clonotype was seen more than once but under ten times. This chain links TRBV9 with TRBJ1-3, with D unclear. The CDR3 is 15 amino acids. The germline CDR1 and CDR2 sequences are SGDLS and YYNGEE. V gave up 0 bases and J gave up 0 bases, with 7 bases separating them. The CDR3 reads CASSVEASSGNTIYF. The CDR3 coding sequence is TGTGCCAGCAGCGTAGAGGCTTCCTCTGGAAACACCATATATTTT.

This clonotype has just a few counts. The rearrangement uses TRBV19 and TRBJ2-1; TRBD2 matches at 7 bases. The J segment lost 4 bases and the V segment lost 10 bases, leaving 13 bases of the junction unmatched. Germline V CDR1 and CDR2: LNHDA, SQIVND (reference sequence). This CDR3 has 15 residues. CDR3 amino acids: CATGKLSSGYNEQFF. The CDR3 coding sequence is TGTGCCACTGGAAAGCTGTCTAGCGGATACAATGAGCAGTTCTTC. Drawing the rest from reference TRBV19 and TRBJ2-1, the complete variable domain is DGGITQSPKYLFRKEGQNVTLSCEQNLNHDAMYWYRQDPGQGLRLIYYSQIVNDFQKGDIAEGYSVSREKKESFPLTVTSAQKNPTAFYLCATGKLSSGYNEQFFGPGTRLTVL.

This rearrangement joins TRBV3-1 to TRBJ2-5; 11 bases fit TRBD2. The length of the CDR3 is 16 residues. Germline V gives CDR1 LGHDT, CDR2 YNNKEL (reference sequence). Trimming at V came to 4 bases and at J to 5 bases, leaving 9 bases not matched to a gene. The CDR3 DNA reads TGTGCCAGCAGCCGCAGCACTAGCGGGAGTAGTGAGACCCAGTACTTC. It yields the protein CASSRSTSGSSETQYF.